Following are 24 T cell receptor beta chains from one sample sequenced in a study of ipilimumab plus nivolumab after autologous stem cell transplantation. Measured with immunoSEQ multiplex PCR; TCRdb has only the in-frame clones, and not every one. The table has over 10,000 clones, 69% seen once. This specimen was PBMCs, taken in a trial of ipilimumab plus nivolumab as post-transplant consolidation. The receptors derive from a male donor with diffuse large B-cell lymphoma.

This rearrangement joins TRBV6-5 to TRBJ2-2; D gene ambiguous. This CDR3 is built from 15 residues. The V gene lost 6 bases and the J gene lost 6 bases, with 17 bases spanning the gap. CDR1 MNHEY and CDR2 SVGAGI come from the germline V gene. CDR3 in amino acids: CASSPLLGNPGELFF. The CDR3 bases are TGTGCCAGCAGCCCACTCCTGGGTAACCCCGGGGAGCTGTTTTTT.

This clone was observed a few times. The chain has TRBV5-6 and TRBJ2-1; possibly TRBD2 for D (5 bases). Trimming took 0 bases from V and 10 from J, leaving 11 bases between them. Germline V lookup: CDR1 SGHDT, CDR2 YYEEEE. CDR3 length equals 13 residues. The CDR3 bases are TGTGCCAGCAGCTTGGCTCGGACGGGAGAGCAGTTCTTC. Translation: CASSLARTGEQFF.

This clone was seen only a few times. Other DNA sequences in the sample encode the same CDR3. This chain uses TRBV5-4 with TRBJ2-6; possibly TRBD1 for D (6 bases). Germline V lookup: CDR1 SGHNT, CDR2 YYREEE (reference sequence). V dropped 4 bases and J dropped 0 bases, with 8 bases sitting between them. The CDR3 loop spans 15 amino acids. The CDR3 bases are TGTGCCAGCAGCATGGACAGCTCTGGGGCCAACGTCCTGACTTTC. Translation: CASSMDSSGANVLTF. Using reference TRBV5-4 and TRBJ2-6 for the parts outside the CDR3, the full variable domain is ETGVTQSPTHLIKTRGQQVTLRCSSQSGHNTVSWYQQALGQGPQFIFQYYREEENGRGNFPPRFSGLQFPNYSSELNVNALELDDSALYLCASSMDSSGANVLTFGAGSRLTVL.

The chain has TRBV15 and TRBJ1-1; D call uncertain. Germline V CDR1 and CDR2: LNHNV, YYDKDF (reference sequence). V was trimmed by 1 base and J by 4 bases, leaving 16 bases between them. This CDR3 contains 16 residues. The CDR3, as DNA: TGTGCCACCAGCAGAGTCTTTGGACTGAGAAGCACTGAAGCTTTCTTT. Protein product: CATSRVFGLRSTEAFF.

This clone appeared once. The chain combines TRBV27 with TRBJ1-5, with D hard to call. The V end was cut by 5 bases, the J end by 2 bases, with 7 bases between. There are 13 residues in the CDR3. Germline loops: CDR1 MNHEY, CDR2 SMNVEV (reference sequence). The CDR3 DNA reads TGTGCCAGCAGTGGGCAGGGCAATCAGCCCCAGCATTTT. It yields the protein CASSGQGNQPQHF.

CDR3 in amino acids: CASSREGTKTSYEQYF. In nucleotides, the CDR3 is TGTGCCAGCAGTCGAGAGGGGACTAAAACCTCCTACGAGCAGTACTTC. This sequence joins TRBV4-2 and TRBJ2-7; 7 nucleotides agree with TRBD2. J gave up 0 bases and V 6 bases, and 11 bases lay outside the gene matches. There are 16 residues in the CDR3. The germline V gene has CDR1 LGHNA and CDR2 YNFKEQ.

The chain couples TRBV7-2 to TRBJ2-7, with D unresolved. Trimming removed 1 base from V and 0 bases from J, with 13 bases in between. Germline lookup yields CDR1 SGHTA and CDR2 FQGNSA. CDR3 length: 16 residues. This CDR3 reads CASSLDGSPSSYEQYF. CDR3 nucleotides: TGTGCCAGCAGCTTAGATGGTTCCCCCAGCTCCTACGAGCAGTACTTC.

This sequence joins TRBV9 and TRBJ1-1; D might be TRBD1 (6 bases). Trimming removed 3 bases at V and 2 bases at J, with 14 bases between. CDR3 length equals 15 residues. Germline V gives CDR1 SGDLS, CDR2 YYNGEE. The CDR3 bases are TGTGCCAGCAGCGAAGAGGGGGAACCTAACACTGAAGCTTTCTTT. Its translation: CASSEEGEPNTEAFF.

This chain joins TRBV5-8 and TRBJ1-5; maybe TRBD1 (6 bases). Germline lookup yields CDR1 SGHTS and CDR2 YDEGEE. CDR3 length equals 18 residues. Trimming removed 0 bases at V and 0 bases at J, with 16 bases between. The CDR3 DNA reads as TGTGCCAGCAGCTTGGAAATTACAGGGTTTGGTAGCAATCAGCCCCAGCATTTT. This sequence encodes CASSLEITGFGSNQPQHF.

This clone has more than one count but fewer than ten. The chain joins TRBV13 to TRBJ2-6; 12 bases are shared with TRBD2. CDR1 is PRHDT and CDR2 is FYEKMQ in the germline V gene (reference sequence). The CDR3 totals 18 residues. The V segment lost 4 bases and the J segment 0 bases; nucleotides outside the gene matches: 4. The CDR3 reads CASSSGLAGRSGANVLTF. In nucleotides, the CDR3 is TGTGCCAGCAGCTCTGGACTAGCGGGGCGCTCTGGGGCCAACGTCCTGACTTTC.

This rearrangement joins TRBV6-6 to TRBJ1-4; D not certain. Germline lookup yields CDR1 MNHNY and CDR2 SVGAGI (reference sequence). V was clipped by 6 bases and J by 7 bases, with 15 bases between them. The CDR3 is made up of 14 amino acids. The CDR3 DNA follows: TGTGCCAGCAGCCAGGACCAACGATCTGAAAAACTGTTTTTT. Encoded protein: CASSQDQRSEKLFF.

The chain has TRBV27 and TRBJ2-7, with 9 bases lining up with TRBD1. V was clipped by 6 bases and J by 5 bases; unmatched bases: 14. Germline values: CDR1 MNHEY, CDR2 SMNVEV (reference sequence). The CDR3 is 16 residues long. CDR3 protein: CASRTWPGTGHHEQYF. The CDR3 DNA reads TGTGCCAGCAGAACCTGGCCCGGGACAGGGCACCACGAGCAGTACTTC.

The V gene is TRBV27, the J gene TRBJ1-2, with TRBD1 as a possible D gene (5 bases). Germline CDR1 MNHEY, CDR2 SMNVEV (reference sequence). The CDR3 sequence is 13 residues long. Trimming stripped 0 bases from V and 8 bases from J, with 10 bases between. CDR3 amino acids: CASSLSAGNGYTF. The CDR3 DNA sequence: TGTGCCAGCAGTTTATCGGCAGGGAACGGCTACACCTTC.

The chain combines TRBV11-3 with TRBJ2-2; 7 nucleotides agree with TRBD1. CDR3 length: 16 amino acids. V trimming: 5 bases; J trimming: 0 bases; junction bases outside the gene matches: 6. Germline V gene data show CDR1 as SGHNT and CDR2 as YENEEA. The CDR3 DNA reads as TGTGCCAGCAGCCACGCGACAGGGTCGAACACCGGGGAGCTGTTTTTT. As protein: CASSHATGSNTGELFF.

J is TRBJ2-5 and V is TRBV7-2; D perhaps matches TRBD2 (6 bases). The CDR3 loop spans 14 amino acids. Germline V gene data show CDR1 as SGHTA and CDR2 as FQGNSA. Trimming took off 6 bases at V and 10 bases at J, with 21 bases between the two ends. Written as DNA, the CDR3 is TGTGCCAGCAGGAGCCTACGGGGGTGGGGGGACCAGTACTTC. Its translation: CASRSLRGWGDQYF.

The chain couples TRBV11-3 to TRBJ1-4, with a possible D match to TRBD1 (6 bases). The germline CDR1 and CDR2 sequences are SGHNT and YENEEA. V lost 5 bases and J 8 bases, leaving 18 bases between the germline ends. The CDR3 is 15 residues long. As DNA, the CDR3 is TGTGCCAGCAGCCCGGGGGGCAGGGGAGGCGAAAAACTGTTTTTT. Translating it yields CASSPGGRGGEKLFF.

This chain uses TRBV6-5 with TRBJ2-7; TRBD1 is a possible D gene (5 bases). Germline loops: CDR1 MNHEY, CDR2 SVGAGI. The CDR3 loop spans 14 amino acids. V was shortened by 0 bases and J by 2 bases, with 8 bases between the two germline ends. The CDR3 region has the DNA TGTGCCAGCAGTTACTCGGGGCCCACCTACGAGCAGTACTTC. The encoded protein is CASSYSGPTYEQYF.

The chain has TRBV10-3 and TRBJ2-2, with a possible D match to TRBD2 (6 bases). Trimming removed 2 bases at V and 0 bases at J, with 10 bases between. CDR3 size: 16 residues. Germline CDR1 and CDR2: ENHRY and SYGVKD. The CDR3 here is CAISEAGLPNTGELFF. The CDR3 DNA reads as TGTGCCATCAGTGAGGCGGGACTTCCGAACACCGGGGAGCTGTTTTTT.

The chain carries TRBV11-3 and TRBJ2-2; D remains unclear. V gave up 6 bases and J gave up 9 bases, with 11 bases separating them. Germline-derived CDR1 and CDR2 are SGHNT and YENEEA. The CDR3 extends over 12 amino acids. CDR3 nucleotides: TGTGCCAGCAGTCTGACGGTACGGGAGCTGTTTTTT. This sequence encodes CASSLTVRELFF.

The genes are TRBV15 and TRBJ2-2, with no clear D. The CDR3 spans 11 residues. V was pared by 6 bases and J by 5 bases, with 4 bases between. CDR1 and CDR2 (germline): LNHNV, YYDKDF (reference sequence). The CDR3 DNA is TGTGCCACCAGGGGAACCGGGGAGCTGTTTTTT. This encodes CATRGTGELFF.

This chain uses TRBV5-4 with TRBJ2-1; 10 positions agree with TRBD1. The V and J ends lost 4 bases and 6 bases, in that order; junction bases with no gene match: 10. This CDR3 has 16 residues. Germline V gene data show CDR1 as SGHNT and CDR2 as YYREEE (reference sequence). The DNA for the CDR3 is TGTGCCAGCAGCATGGGACAGGGGCGGACAGTCAATGAGCAGTTCTTC. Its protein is CASSMGQGRTVNEQFF. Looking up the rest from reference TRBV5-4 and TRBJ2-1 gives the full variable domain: ETGVTQSPTHLIKTRGQQVTLRCSSQSGHNTVSWYQQALGQGPQFIFQYYREEENGRGNFPPRFSGLQFPNYSSELNVNALELDDSALYLCASSMGQGRTVNEQFFGPGTRLTVL.

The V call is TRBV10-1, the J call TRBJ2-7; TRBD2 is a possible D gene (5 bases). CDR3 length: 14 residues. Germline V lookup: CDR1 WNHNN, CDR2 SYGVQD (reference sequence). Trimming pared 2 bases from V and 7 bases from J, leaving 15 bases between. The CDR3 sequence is CASSEMATTGEQYF. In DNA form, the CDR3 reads TGCGCCAGCAGTGAGATGGCCACCACGGGAGAGCAGTACTTC.

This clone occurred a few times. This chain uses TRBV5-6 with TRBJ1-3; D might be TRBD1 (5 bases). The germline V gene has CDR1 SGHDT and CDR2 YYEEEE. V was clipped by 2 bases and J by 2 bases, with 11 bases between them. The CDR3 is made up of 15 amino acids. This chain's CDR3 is CASSLVPGAGNTIYF. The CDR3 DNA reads TGTGCCAGCAGCTTAGTGCCGGGGGCTGGAAACACCATATATTTT.

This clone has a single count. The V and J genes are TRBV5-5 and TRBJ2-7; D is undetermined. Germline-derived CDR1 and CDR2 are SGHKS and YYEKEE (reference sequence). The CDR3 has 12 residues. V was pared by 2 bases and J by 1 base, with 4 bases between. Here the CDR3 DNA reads TGTGCCAGCAGCTTTTTATCCTACGAGCAGTACTTC. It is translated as CASSFLSYEQYF. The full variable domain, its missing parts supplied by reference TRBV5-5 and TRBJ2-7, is DAGVTQSPTHLIKTRGQQVTLRCSPISGHKSVSWYQQVLGQGPQFIFQYYEKEERGRGNFPDRFSARQFPNYSSELNVNALLLGDSALYLCASSFLSYEQYFGPGTRLTVT.